This is a list of T cell receptor beta chains from one sample in a study of shared clonotypes between healthy human individuals. Method: immunoSEQ multiplex PCR; TCRdb's copy keeps in-frame clones and lacks some. The sample has around 340,000 clones, about 70% seen once. Sequenced: memory CD4+ T cells sorted from blood. The receptors were sampled from a man under 40 in good health. Each CDR3 is given with its conserved first and last residue. Each record gives: clone size, D gene, J gene, V gene, CDR3 protein, CDR3 DNA. The D gene is left open where the match is weak. Expanded clones are given a class, and other clones once, few, many or no size at all.

.,TRBD2,TRBJ2-5,TRBV18,CASSTREGEETQYF,TGTGCCAGCTCAACACGGGAGGGGGAAGAGACCCAGTACTTC
.,TRBD2,TRBJ2-1,TRBV10-1,CASSESGGHFGNEQFF,TGCGCCAGCAGTGAGTCGGGAGGGCATTTTGGTAATGAGCAGTTCTTC
once,.,TRBJ2-7,TRBV5-1,CASSLERAYEQYF,TGCGCCAGCAGCTTGGAAAGGGCCTACGAGCAGTACTTC
once,.,TRBJ2-2,TRBV28,CATGRWQGGTGELFF,TGTGCCACCGGCCGGTGGCAGGGGGGCACCGGGGAGCTGTTTTTT
.,TRBD1,TRBJ1-5,TRBV7-6,CASSLVVAGGAQPQHF,TGTGCCAGCAGCTTAGTTGTTGCAGGGGGTGCTCAGCCCCAGCATTTT
.,.,TRBJ2-3,TRBV21-1,CASTQRVRQGDAGIPADTQYF,TGTGCCAGCACCCAAAGGGTGAGACAGGGGGATGCCGGAATCCCCGCAGATACGCAGTATTTT
.,.,TRBJ1-2,TRBV14,CASSQVGKDRNYGYTF,TGTGCCAGCAGCCAAGTGGGTAAAGACAGGAACTATGGCTACACCTTC
.,.,TRBJ1-1,TRBV10-3,CAISRDFGEAFF,TGTGCCATCAGTAGGGACTTTGGTGAAGCTTTCTTT
.,.,TRBJ1-3,TRBV9,CASSPNPGLQPPNTIYF,TGTGCCAGCAGCCCCAACCCGGGACTCCAACCCCCAAACACCATATATTTT
.,.,TRBJ2-1,TRBV7-9,CASSPTGADEQFF,TGTGCCAGCAGTCCCACGGGGGCTGATGAGCAGTTCTTC
.,TRBD1,TRBJ1-4,TRBV2,CASSIQGGKNEKLFF,TGTGCCAGCAGTATACAGGGGGGCAAGAATGAAAAACTGTTTTTT
.,.,TRBJ1-1,TRBV2,CASMNRANTEAFF,TGTGCCAGCATGAATCGGGCGAACACTGAAGCTTTCTTT
.,.,TRBJ2-5,TRBV20-1,CSAPFVETQYF,TGCAGTGCTCCCTTTGTGGAGACCCAGTACTTC
once,TRBD2,TRBJ2-7,TRBV2,CATGLAGGNSYEQYF,TGTGCCACCGGACTAGCGGGAGGCAACTCCTACGAGCAGTACTTC
.,.,TRBJ2-5,TRBV29-1,CSVLQGAETQYF,TGCAGCGTTCTACAGGGAGCAGAGACCCAGTACTTC
.,TRBD2,TRBJ2-1,TRBV11-3,CASRLPWTSGTDEQFF,TGTGCCAGCAGACTACCTTGGACTAGCGGGACCGATGAGCAGTTCTTC
.,.,TRBJ2-7,TRBV10-3,CAISESSRGFNYEQYF,TGTGCCATCAGTGAGTCTAGCAGGGGTTTTAACTACGAGCAGTACTTC
.,.,TRBJ1-4,TRBV28,CASIRGEKLFF,TGTGCCAGCATTCGGGGTGAAAAACTGTTTTTT
.,.,TRBJ2-3,TRBV28,CASSLSQGNTQYF,TGTGCCAGCAGTTTATCCCAGGGGAATACGCAGTATTTT
.,TRBD1,TRBJ2-7,TRBV19,CASSPRGRNFRGHEQYF,TGTGCCAGTAGTCCCAGGGGGCGTAATTTCCGGGGTCACGAGCAGTACTTC
.,TRBD1,TRBJ1-4,TRBV4-1,CASSQDRTGPHNEKLFF,TGCGCCAGCAGCCAAGATAGGACAGGCCCTCATAATGAAAAACTGTTTTTT
.,.,TRBJ1-6,TRBV10-2,CASSDRPSSYNSPLHF,TGCGCCAGCAGTGACAGGCCGAGCTCCTATAATTCACCCCTCCACTTT
few,.,TRBJ2-7,TRBV7-9,CASSNPGQSSYEQYF,TGTGCCAGCAGCAACCCAGGGCAGAGCTCCTACGAGCAGTACTTC
.,TRBD1,TRBJ2-7,TRBV28,CASSTTGGGGYEQYF,TGTGCCAGCAGCACAACAGGGGGCGGAGGGTACGAGCAGTACTTC
.,TRBD1,TRBJ1-1,TRBV5-1,CASTPGGVTEAFF,TGCGCTAGCACACCAGGGGGGGTCACTGAAGCTTTCTTT
.,TRBD1,TRBJ1-5,TRBV28,CASSFGTPGGVSNQPQHF,TGTGCCAGCAGTTTCGGAACCCCAGGGGGGGTTAGCAATCAGCCCCAGCATTTT
.,.,TRBJ2-3,TRBV27,CASSSSRTVTDTQYF,TGTGCCAGCAGTTCGTCACGGACTGTCACAGATACGCAGTATTTT
few,TRBD2,TRBJ2-1,TRBV7-7,CASSLGAGGGYNEQFF,TGTGCCAGCAGCTTGGGAGCGGGAGGGGGATACAATGAGCAGTTCTTC
.,.,TRBJ2-7,TRBV18,CASSPGGLYEQYF,TGTGCCAGCTCACCAGGGGGGTTATACGAGCAGTACTTC
.,TRBD2,TRBJ2-5,TRBV6-1,CASSATSAGRETQYF,TGTGCCAGCAGTGCAACTAGCGCAGGCCGAGAGACCCAGTACTTC
few,.,TRBJ1-1,TRBV20-1,CSPWNPEAFF,TGCAGTCCCTGGAACCCGGAAGCTTTCTTT
.,.,TRBJ1-5,TRBV28,CASSLVNQPQHF,TGTGCCAGCAGTTTAGTTAATCAGCCCCAGCATTTT
.,TRBD1,TRBJ2-5,TRBV6-6,CASIRTGGGQETQYF,TGTGCCAGCATCCGGACAGGGGGGGGGCAAGAGACCCAGTACTTC
once,.,TRBJ1-4,TRBV28,CASSYREGNEKLFF,TGTGCCAGCAGTTACAGGGAAGGGAATGAAAAACTGTTTTTT
.,TRBD2,TRBJ2-7,TRBV7-9,CAAGGRRSYEQYF,TGTGCCGCGGGGGGGCGGAGATCCTACGAGCAGTACTTC
.,.,TRBJ2-3,TRBV29-1,CSAFWGGTGLSTDTQYF,TGCAGCGCGTTTTGGGGGGGCACGGGACTAAGCACAGATACGCAGTATTTT
.,.,TRBJ2-2,TRBV11-2,CASSPLAGSYGELFF,TGTGCCAGCAGCCCTCTTGCCGGGAGCTACGGGGAGCTGTTTTTT
.,TRBD2,TRBJ2-7,TRBV27,CASSLLTPKRTSRIYEQYF,TGTGCCAGCAGTCTCCTAACCCCGAAACGGACTAGTAGAATCTACGAGCAGTACTTC
once,.,TRBJ2-6,TRBV7-3,CASRAKGANVLTF,TGTGCCAGCAGGGCAAAGGGGGCCAACGTCCTGACTTTC
.,TRBD1,TRBJ1-1,TRBV19,CASKQGGLNTEAFF,TGTGCCAGTAAGCAGGGGGGTTTGAACACTGAAGCTTTCTTT
few,.,TRBJ2-1,TRBV11-2,CASSLWRRGEQFF,TGTGCCAGCAGCTTATGGCGGAGGGGCGAGCAGTTCTTC
.,.,TRBJ2-4,TRBV6-1,CASSEAHGGLAKNIQYF,TGTGCCAGCAGTGAAGCGCATGGTGGGCTAGCCAAAAACATTCAGTACTTC
.,.,TRBJ2-1,TRBV28,CASSLLQPHNEQFF,TGTGCCAGCAGTCTCCTCCAACCCCACAATGAGCAGTTCTTC
few,.,TRBJ2-1,TRBV7-3,CASSPAAYNEQFF,TGTGCCAGCAGCCCCGCGGCGTACAATGAGCAGTTCTTC
.,.,TRBJ2-2,TRBV6-1,CASSEAGRSWVRRELFF,TGTGCCAGCAGTGAAGCGGGTCGTAGTTGGGTACGCCGGGAGCTGTTTTTT
few,TRBD2,TRBJ2-5,TRBV6-4,CASSATAGGPETQYF,TGTGCCAGCAGTGCCACAGCGGGAGGGCCGGAGACCCAGTACTTC
.,.,TRBJ2-7,TRBV29-1,CSVEDQARPYEQYF,TGCAGCGTTGAAGATCAGGCCAGACCCTACGAGCAGTACTTC
few,.,TRBJ2-6,TRBV5-1,CASSAISGANVLTF,TGCGCCAGCAGCGCAATCTCTGGGGCCAACGTCCTGACTTTC
.,.,TRBJ2-2,TRBV6-6,CASSSQRSNTGELFF,TGTGCCAGCAGTTCCCAACGGTCGAACACCGGGGAGCTGTTTTTT
once,.,TRBJ1-1,TRBV28,CASSLIKKGGTEAFF,TGTGCCAGCAGTTTAATAAAAAAGGGTGGCACTGAAGCTTTCTTT
.,TRBD2,TRBJ2-1,TRBV10-1,CASTGLAGGGEQFF,TGCGCCAGCACCGGACTAGCGGGAGGTGGTGAGCAGTTCTTC
.,.,TRBJ1-2,TRBV19,CASRRRGGYGYTF,TGTGCCAGTAGAAGACGGGGAGGGTATGGCTACACCTTC
.,.,TRBJ2-2,TRBV21-1,CASSKPFVTGELFF,TGTGCCAGCAGCAAACCCTTTGTCACCGGGGAGCTGTTTTTT
.,.,TRBJ2-7,TRBV5-1,CASSDSYEQYF,TGCGCCAGCAGCGATTCCTACGAGCAGTACTTC
.,TRBD2,TRBJ2-3,TRBV5-1,CASSLPLAGSTDTQYF,TGCGCCAGCAGCTTGCCTCTAGCGGGTAGCACAGATACGCAGTATTTT